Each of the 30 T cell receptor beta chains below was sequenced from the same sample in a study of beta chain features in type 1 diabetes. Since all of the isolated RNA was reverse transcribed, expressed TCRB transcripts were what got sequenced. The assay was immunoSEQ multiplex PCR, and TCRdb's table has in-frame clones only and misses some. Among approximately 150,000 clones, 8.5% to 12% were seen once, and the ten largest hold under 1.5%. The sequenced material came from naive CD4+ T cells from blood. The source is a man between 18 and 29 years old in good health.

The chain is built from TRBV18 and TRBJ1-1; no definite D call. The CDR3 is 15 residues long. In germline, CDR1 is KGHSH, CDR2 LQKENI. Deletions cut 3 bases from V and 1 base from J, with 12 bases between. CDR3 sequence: CASSPTIMANTEAFF. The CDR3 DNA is TGTGCCAGCTCACCCACCATCATGGCGAACACTGAAGCTTTCTTT.

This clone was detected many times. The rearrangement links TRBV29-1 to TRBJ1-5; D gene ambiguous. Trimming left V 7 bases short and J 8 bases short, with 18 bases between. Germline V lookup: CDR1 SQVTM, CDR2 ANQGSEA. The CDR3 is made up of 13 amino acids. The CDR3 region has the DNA TGCAGCGCCGCGACTACCGCGGGGAAGCCCCAGCATTTT. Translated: CSAATTAGKPQHF.

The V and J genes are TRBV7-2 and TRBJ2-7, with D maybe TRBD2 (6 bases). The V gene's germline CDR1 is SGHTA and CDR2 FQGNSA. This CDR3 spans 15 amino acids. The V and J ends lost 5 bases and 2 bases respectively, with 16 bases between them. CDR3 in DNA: TGTGCCAGCAGCCTTGCAGGGAGGCAAGCCTACGAGCAGTACTTC. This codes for CASSLAGRQAYEQYF.

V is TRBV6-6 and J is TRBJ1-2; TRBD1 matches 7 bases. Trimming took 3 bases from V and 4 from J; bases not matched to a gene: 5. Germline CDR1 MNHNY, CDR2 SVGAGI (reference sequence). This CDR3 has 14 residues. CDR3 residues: CASSYGGQVYGYTF. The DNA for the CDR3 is TGTGCCAGCAGTTATGGTGGACAGGTCTATGGCTACACCTTC.

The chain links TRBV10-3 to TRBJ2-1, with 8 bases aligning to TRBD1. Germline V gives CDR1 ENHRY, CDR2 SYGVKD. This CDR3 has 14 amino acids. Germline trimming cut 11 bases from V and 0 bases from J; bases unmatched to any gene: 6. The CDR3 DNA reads TGTGCCTCCAGGGGGCCCGTCTCCTACAATGAGCAGTTCTTC. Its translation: CASRGPVSYNEQFF.

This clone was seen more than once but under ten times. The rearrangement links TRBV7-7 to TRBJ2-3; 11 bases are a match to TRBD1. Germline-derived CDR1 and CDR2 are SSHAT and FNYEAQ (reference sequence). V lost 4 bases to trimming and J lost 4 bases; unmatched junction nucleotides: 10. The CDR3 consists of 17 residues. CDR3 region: CASSSATPGQGADTQYF. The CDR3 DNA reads TGTGCCAGCAGCTCAGCGACCCCGGGACAGGGGGCAGATACGCAGTATTTT.

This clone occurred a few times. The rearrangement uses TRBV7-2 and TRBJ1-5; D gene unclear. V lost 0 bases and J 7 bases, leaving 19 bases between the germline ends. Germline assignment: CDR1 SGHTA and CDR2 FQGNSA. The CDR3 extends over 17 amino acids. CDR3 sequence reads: CASSLAPGGGQGQPQHF. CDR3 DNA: TGTGCCAGCAGCTTAGCGCCAGGCGGAGGTCAAGGCCAGCCCCAGCATTTT.

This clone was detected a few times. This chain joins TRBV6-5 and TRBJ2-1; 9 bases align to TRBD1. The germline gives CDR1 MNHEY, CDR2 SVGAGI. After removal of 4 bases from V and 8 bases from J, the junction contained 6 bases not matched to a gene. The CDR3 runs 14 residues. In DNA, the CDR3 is TGTGCCAGCAGTTGGGACAGGGTTTACGATGAGCAGTTCTTC. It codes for CASSWDRVYDEQFF.

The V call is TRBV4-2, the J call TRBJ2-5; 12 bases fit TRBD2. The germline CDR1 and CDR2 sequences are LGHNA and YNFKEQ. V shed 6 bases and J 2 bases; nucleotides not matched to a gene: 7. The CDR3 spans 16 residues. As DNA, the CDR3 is TGTGCCAGCAGTCCCTCTACTAGCGGGGGGCAAGAGACCCAGTACTTC. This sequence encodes CASSPSTSGGQETQYF.

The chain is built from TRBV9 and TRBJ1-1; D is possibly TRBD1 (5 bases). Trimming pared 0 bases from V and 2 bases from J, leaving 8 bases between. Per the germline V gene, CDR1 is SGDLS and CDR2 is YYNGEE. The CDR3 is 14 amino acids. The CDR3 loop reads CASSVGDSNTEAFF. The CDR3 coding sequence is TGTGCCAGCAGCGTAGGCGACAGCAACACTGAAGCTTTCTTT.

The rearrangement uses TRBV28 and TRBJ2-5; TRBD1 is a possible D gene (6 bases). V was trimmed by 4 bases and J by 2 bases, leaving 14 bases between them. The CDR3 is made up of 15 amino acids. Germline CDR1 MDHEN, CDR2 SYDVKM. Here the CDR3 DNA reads TGTGCCAGCAGTTCCCCCGGGACAAGACAAGAGACCCAGTACTTC. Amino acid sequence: CASSSPGTRQETQYF.

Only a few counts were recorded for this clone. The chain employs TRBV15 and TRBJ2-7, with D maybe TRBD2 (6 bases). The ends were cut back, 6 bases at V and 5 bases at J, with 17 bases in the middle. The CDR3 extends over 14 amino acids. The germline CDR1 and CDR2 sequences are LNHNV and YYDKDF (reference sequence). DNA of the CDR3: TGTGCCACCAGGGGAAGCGGGTTCCCGGACGAGCAGTACTTC. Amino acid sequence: CATRGSGFPDEQYF.

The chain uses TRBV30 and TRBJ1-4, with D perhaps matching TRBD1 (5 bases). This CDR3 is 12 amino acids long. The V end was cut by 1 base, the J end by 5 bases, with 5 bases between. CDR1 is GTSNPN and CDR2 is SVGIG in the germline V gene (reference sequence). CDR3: CAWSGQNEKLFF. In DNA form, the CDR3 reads TGTGCCTGGAGTGGACAGAATGAAAAACTGTTTTTT.

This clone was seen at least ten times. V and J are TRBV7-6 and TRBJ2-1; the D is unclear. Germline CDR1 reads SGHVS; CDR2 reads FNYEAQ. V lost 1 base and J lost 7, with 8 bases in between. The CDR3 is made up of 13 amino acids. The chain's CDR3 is CASSLEALNEQFF. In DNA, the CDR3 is TGTGCCAGCAGCTTAGAAGCCTTGAATGAGCAGTTCTTC.

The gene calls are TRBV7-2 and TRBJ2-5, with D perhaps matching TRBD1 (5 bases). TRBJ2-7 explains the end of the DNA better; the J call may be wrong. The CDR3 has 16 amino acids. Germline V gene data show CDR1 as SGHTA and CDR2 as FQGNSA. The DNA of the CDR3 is TGTGCCAGCAGCTTAAGGGTCAGGGCTCCAGCTTACGAGCAGTACTTC. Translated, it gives CASSLRVRAPAYEQYF.

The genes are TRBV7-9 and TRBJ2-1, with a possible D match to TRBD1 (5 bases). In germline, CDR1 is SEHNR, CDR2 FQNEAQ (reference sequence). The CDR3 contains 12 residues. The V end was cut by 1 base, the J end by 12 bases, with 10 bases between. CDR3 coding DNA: TGTGCCAGCAGCTTAGTGGACAAGGGGCAGTTCTTC. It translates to CASSLVDKGQFF.

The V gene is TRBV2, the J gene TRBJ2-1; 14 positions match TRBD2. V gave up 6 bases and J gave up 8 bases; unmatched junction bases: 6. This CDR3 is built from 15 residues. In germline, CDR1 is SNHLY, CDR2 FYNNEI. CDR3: CASRTSGGAFDEQFF. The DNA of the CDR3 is TGTGCCAGCAGGACTAGCGGGGGGGCTTTCGATGAGCAGTTCTTC.

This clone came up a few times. The CDR3 DNA reads TGCGCCAGCAGCCGCATTGGGACTAGCGGGGGGGTGGGGGAGCTGTTTTTT. Protein product: CASSRIGTSGGVGELFF. The chain links TRBV4-3 to TRBJ2-2; 16 nucleotides align to TRBD2. The CDR3 runs 17 residues. Looked up from germline, CDR1 is LGHNA and CDR2 is YSLEER. Unmatched junction bases numbered 7, after V lost 4 bases and J lost 8 bases.

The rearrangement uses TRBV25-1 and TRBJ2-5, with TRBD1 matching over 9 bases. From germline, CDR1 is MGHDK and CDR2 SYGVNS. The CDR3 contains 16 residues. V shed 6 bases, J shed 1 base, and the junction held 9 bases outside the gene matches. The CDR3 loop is CASSAGDRGTQETQYF. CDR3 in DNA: TGTGCCAGCAGCGCCGGAGACAGGGGGACCCAAGAGACCCAGTACTTC.

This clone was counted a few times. Here the CDR3 reads CASSLSSVYEQYF. The CDR3 DNA is TGTGCCAGCAGCTTGTCCTCGGTGTACGAGCAGTACTTC. The V gene is TRBV7-2, the J gene TRBJ2-7; the D is unclear. Germline CDR1 SGHTA, CDR2 FQGNSA. Trimming pared 3 bases from V and 4 bases from J, leaving 10 bases between. The CDR3 runs 13 residues.

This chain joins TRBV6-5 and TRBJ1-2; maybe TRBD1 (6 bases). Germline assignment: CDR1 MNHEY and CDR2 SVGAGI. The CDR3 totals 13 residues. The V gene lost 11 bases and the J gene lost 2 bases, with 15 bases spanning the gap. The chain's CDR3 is CASRADSNYGYTF. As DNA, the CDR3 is TGTGCCTCCAGGGCGGACAGCAACTATGGCTACACCTTC.

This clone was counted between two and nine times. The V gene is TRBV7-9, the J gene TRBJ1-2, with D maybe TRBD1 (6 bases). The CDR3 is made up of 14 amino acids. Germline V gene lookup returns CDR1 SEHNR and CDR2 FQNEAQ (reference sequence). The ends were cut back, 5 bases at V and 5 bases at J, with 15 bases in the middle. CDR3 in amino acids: CASSGSGVGYGYTF. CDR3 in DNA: TGTGCCAGCAGCGGTTCAGGGGTTGGGTATGGCTACACCTTC.

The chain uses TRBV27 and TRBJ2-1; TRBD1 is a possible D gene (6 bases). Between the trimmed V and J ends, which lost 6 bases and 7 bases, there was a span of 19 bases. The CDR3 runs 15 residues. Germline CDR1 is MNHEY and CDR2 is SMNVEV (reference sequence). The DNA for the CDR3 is TGTGCCAGCAGACAAATCCCTGGACAGAAGAATGAGCAGTTCTTC. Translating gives CASRQIPGQKNEQFF.

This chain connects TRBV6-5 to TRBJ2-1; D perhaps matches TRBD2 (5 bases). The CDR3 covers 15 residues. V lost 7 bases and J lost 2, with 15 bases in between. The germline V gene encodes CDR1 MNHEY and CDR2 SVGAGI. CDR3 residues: CASNPGITPYNEQFF. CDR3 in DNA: TGTGCCAGCAATCCCGGGATAACCCCCTACAATGAGCAGTTCTTC.

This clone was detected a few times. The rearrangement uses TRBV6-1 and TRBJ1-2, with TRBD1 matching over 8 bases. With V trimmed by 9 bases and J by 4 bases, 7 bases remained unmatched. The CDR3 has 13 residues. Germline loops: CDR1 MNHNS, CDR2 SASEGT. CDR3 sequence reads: CASGTGASYGYTF. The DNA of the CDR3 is TGTGCCAGTGGGACAGGTGCCAGCTATGGCTACACCTTC.

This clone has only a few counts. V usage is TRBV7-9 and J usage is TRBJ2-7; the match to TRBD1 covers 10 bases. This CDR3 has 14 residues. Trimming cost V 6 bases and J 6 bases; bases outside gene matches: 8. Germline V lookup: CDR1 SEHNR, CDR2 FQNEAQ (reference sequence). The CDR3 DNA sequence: TGTGCCAGCAGGGGGGACAGGGGCTACCTCGAGCAGTACTTC. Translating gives CASRGDRGYLEQYF.

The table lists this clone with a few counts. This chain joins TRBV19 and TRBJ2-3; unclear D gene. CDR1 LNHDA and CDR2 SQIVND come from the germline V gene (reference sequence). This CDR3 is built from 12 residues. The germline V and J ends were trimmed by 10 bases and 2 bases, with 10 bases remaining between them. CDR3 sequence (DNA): TGTGCCACCAGATCGCACACAGATACGCAGTATTTT. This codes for CATRSHTDTQYF.

CDR3 residues: CASSLYPGQGFGYTF. CDR3 in DNA: TGTGCCAGCAGTCTCTACCCGGGACAGGGGTTTGGCTACACCTTC. This chain uses TRBV28 with TRBJ1-2; 10 nucleotides align to TRBD1. This CDR3 region has 15 residues. J gave up 7 bases and V 5 bases, and 10 bases lay outside the gene matches. Germline V gene lookup returns CDR1 MDHEN and CDR2 SYDVKM.

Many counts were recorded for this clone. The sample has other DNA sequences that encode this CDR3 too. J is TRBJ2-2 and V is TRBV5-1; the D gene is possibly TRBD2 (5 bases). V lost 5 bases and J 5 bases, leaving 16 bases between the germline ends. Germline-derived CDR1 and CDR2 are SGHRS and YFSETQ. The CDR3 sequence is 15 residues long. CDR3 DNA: TGCGCCAGCAGGGGCCTAGCTGGAAGTACCGGGGAGCTGTTTTTT. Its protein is CASRGLAGSTGELFF.

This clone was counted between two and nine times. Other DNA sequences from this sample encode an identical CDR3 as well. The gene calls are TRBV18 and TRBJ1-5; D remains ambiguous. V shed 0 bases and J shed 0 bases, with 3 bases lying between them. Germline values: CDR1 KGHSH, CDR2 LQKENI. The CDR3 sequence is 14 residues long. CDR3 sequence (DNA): TGTGCCAGCTCACCACCCTATAGCAATCAGCCCCAGCATTTT. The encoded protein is CASSPPYSNQPQHF.